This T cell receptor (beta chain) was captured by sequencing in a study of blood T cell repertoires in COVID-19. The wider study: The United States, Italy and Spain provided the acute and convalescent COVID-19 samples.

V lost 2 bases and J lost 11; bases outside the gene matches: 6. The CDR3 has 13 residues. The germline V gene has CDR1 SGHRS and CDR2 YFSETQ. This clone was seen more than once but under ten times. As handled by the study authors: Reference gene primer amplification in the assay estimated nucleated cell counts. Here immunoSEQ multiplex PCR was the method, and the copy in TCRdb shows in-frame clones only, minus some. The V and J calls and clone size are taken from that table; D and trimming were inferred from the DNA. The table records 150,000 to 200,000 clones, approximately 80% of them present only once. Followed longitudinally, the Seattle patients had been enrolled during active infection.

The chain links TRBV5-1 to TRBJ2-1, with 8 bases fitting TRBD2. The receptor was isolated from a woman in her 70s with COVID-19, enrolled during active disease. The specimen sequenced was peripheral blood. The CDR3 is CASSFIERGQQFF. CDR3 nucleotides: TGCGCCAGCAGCTTCATCGAGCGGGGGCAGCAGTTCTTC.